This T cell receptor beta chain was recorded in a study of graft-versus-host responses after intestinal transplantation. Overall study context: Anti-thymocyte globulin was used for induction in all recipients, who then took tacrolimus and steroids for two to four years.

General study results and limits: Declining HvG levels early post-transplant were linked to peak circulating GvH clone levels.

This CDR3 contains 14 residues. CDR1 is SEHNR and CDR2 is FQNEAQ in the germline V gene (reference sequence). J lost 3 bases, V lost 5 bases, and 7 bases had no gene match. Libraries were prepared by immunoSEQ multiplex PCR; TCRdb keeps only in-frame clonotypes and omits some of them. The sample holds 85,000 to 90,000 clones, about nine tenths seen once. To note about this clone: Its antigen is undetermined.

The sequence derives from a human donor who received an intestinal transplant. The J gene is TRBJ2-7, the V gene TRBV7-9; TRBD1 matches at 7 bases. The specimen was unstimulated CD4+ T cells sorted from spleen or lymph node cells, collected before intestinal transplant. The DNA for the CDR3 is TGTGCCAGCAGCGACCCGGACAGGCACTACGAGCAGTACTTC. It specifies CASSDPDRHYEQYF.